The entry below describes one TCR beta chain. This sample stems from a study of blood T cell repertoires in COVID-19. TCRdb keeps only in-frame clones here, not all; method: immunoSEQ multiplex PCR. The sample lists under 200,000 clones, 70% to 85% occurring once. This CDR3 has 12 residues. Germline V CDR1 and CDR2: SGHDT, YYEEEE. The ends were cut back, 7 bases at V and 5 bases at J, with 12 bases in the middle. The TCR was taken from a woman aged 65 to 85 in a cohort exposed to, infected with or recovered from COVID-19 (not recorded which). The sample taken for sequencing was PBMCs or T cells enriched from blood (not recorded which). The chain carries TRBV5-6 and TRBJ1-2; D is undetermined. CDR3 sequence: CASGQTGYGYTF. In nucleotides, the CDR3 is TGTGCCAGCGGGCAAACGGGGTATGGCTACACCTTC. Filled out from reference TRBV5-6 and TRBJ1-2, the complete variable domain reads DAGVTQSPTHLIKTRGQQVTLRCSPKSGHDTVSWYQQALGQGPQFIFQYYEEEERQRGNFPDRFSGHQFPNYSSELNVNALLLGDSALYLCASGQTGYGYTFGSGTRLTVV.